A selection of T cell receptor beta chains follows, all from one sample in a study of technical replicates of blood from a few donors. Sequencing used immunoSEQ multiplex PCR; TCRdb keeps in-frame clones, though not all of them. The repertoire holds about 49,000 clones, with about 93% as singletons. Sequencing input: PBMCs. The receptors stem from a human donor in good health. Some clones in this sample may be carry-over from other donors' samples. Each CDR3 is given with its conserved first and last residue. The D gene is left open where the match is weak. Expanded clones are given a class, and other clones once, few, many or no size at all.

CDR3 length,D gene,J gene,clone size,V gene,CDR3 protein,CDR3 DNA
13,-,TRBJ1-2,-,TRBV28,CASSLTAEYGYTF,TGTGCCAGCAGTTTAACAGCTGAGTATGGCTACACCTTC
14,-,TRBJ1-1,-,TRBV7-9,CASSLEQGRGEAFF,TGTGCCAGCAGCCTTGAGCAGGGGCGAGGTGAAGCTTTCTTT
15,-,TRBJ2-3,-,TRBV25-1,CASRASGAGPDTQYF,TGTGCCAGCCGGGCCTCAGGGGCGGGTCCAGATACGCAGTATTTT
14,-,TRBJ1-2,-,TRBV7-6,CASSLAPAGHGYTF,TGTGCCAGCAGCTTAGCGCCGGCAGGGCATGGCTACACCTTC
16,TRBD1,TRBJ1-2,-,TRBV4-2,CASAIGTGGSDYGYTF,TGTGCCAGCGCCATCGGGACAGGAGGCTCGGACTATGGCTACACCTTC
19,TRBD1,TRBJ2-3,-,TRBV6-1,CASSEARGRGRILTDTQYF,TGTGCCAGCAGTGAAGCGCGGGGCAGGGGGCGGATTTTAACAGATACGCAGTATTTT
15,TRBD2,TRBJ2-7,-,TRBV7-2,CASSRLAGENYEQYF,TGTGCCAGCAGCCGACTAGCGGGGGAGAACTACGAGCAGTACTTC
15,-,TRBJ2-5,-,TRBV29-1,CSIVPAWDSGETQYF,TGCAGCATCGTCCCGGCCTGGGACTCCGGAGAGACCCAGTACTTC
16,TRBD1,TRBJ1-1,-,TRBV13,CASSRSSGTGNTEAFF,TGTGCCAGCAGCAGGTCTTCCGGGACAGGGAACACTGAAGCTTTCTTT
14,-,TRBJ2-1,-,TRBV6-6,CASSYREGAGEQFF,TGTGCCAGCAGTTACCGGGAGGGGGCGGGTGAGCAGTTCTTC
15,-,TRBJ2-3,-,TRBV6-5,CASNPRGARTDTQYF,TGTGCCAGCAATCCCCGCGGGGCTCGCACAGATACGCAGTATTTT
14,-,TRBJ2-2,-,TRBV5-1,CASSLGIADGELFF,TGCGCCAGCAGCTTGGGTATAGCTGACGGGGAGCTGTTTTTT
15,-,TRBJ2-1,-,TRBV11-3,CASSLDGGVYNEQFF,TGTGCCAGCAGCTTAGATGGGGGCGTCTACAATGAGCAGTTCTTC
14,-,TRBJ1-3,once,TRBV19,CASSAGDSGNTIYF,TGTGCCAGTAGTGCGGGGGACTCTGGAAACACCATATATTTT
16,-,TRBJ1-4,-,TRBV6-5,CASSYDYTATNEKLFF,TGTGCCAGCAGTTACGATTACACAGCAACTAATGAAAAACTGTTTTTT
13,TRBD1,TRBJ2-3,-,TRBV11-2,CASKTGGTDTQYF,TGTGCCAGTAAGACAGGGGGGACAGATACGCAGTATTTT
14,-,TRBJ1-2,-,TRBV11-2,CASSSVREGYGYTF,TGTGCCAGCAGCTCGGTCAGGGAGGGCTATGGCTACACCTTC
16,TRBD2,TRBJ2-1,once,TRBV2,CASSEASGRQYNEQFF,TGTGCCAGCAGTGAAGCTAGCGGGAGGCAGTACAATGAGCAGTTCTTC
16,TRBD2,TRBJ2-1,-,TRBV18,CASSPPGLAGGGEQFF,TGTGCCAGCTCACCCCCAGGACTAGCGGGGGGCGGTGAGCAGTTCTTC
16,-,TRBJ2-3,-,TRBV7-8,CASSLALSGEGDTQYF,TGTGCCAGCAGCTTAGCGCTGTCAGGGGAAGGGGATACGCAGTATTTT
14,TRBD1,TRBJ2-7,large,TRBV7-9,CASSLRDRVGEQYF,TGTGCCAGCAGCCTCCGGGACAGGGTTGGCGAGCAGTACTTC
12,-,TRBJ2-2,-,TRBV4-2,CASSQIAGELFF,TGTGCCAGCAGCCAAATAGCCGGGGAGCTGTTTTTT
16,TRBD1,TRBJ1-1,-,TRBV7-9,CASSLLTGGIVTEAFF,TGTGCCAGCAGCTTATTGACAGGGGGAATTGTCACTGAAGCTTTCTTT
17,TRBD1,TRBJ2-5,-,TRBV4-2,CASSQDRTGGSRETQYF,TGTGCCAGCAGCCAAGATCGGACAGGGGGCTCTCGAGAGACCCAGTACTTC
15,TRBD2,TRBJ2-3,few,TRBV6-5,CASSYSRGVTDTQYF,TGTGCCAGCAGTTACTCGCGGGGGGTCACAGATACGCAGTATTTT
16,TRBD1,TRBJ1-1,-,TRBV4-1,CASSRLQGARVTEAFF,TGCGCCAGCAGCCGCCTACAGGGGGCTCGAGTCACTGAAGCTTTCTTT
14,TRBD1,TRBJ1-6,-,TRBV9,CASSGQVGNSPLHF,TGTGCCAGCAGTGGACAGGTTGGGAATTCACCCCTCCACTTT
14,-,TRBJ2-1,-,TRBV6-5,CASSRLSSYNEQFF,TGTGCCAGCAGCAGGTTGAGCTCCTACAATGAGCAGTTCTTC
14,TRBD1,TRBJ1-1,-,TRBV7-3,CAISQGGCGTEAFF,TGTGCCATCTCACAAGGGGGCTGCGGTACTGAAGCTTTCTTT
17,TRBD2,TRBJ2-2,-,TRBV4-2,CASSRQAASGRAGELFF,TGTGCCAGCAGCCGCCAAGCGGCTAGCGGGAGGGCCGGGGAGCTGTTTTTT
16,TRBD1,TRBJ1-1,-,TRBV18,CASSLNPGTGGIEAFF,TGTGCCAGCTCACTCAACCCCGGGACAGGGGGCATTGAAGCTTTCTTT
16,TRBD1,TRBJ1-4,-,TRBV28,CASSSPQQGGREKLFF,TGTGCCAGCAGCTCCCCACAACAGGGGGGCCGGGAAAAACTGTTTTTT
13,-,TRBJ1-1,-,TRBV2,CASKRDMNTEAFF,TGTGCCAGCAAGCGGGACATGAACACTGAAGCTTTCTTT
15,TRBD1,TRBJ1-1,-,TRBV5-6,CASSRGTGGDTEAFF,TGTGCCAGCAGCAGGGGGACAGGAGGGGACACTGAAGCTTTCTTT
16,TRBD1,TRBJ2-5,-,TRBV7-9,CASSGRQGFGGVTQYF,TGTGCCAGCAGCGGAAGACAGGGTTTTGGCGGAGTGACCCAGTACTTC
15,-,TRBJ2-7,-,TRBV5-8,CASSLLHRGAYEQYF,TGTGCCAGCAGCTTGCTCCACCGAGGAGCCTACGAGCAGTACTTC
14,TRBD1,TRBJ1-5,-,TRBV19,CAGGGQGIGQPQHF,TGTGCCGGGGGGGGACAGGGGATCGGACAGCCCCAGCATTTT
13,-,TRBJ2-7,-,TRBV18,CASSPQGSGEQYF,TGTGCCAGCTCACCACAAGGGTCGGGGGAGCAGTACTTC
16,TRBD2,TRBJ2-3,-,TRBV7-3,CASSLTASGSTDTQYF,TGTGCCAGCAGCTTAACGGCTAGCGGGAGTACAGATACGCAGTATTTT
13,TRBD1,TRBJ1-1,-,TRBV5-1,CASSRDSISEAFF,TGCGCCAGCAGCAGGGACAGCATCTCTGAAGCTTTCTTT
15,-,TRBJ2-1,-,TRBV7-9,CASSISLSNYNEQFF,TGTGCCAGCAGCATAAGTCTATCGAACTACAATGAGCAGTTCTTC
16,-,TRBJ2-3,-,TRBV5-1,CASSLATNPRTDTQYF,TGCGCCAGCAGCTTGGCGACTAACCCCCGCACAGATACGCAGTATTTT
14,-,TRBJ2-2,-,TRBV9,CASSFGGDTGELFF,TGTGCCAGCAGTTTCGGGGGTGACACCGGGGAGCTGTTTTTT
13,-,TRBJ2-7,-,TRBV7-2,CASSLKQGGEQYF,TGTGCCAGCAGCTTAAAACAGGGCGGGGAGCAGTACTTC
19,TRBD2,TRBJ2-4,-,TRBV18,CASSSRLAGGPVDKNIQYF,TGTGCCAGCTCATCCAGACTAGCGGGAGGGCCGGTCGACAAAAACATTCAGTACTTC
13,-,TRBJ2-3,-,TRBV6-6,CASSLTETDTQYF,TGTGCCAGCAGTCTCACGGAGACAGATACGCAGTATTTT
11,-,TRBJ2-7,-,TRBV5-4,CASSSSYEQYF,TGTGCCAGCAGCTCTTCCTACGAGCAGTACTTC